The 23 T cell receptor beta chains below all came from one sample that was sequenced in a study of blood T cell repertoires in COVID-19. Assay: immunoSEQ multiplex PCR; the TCRdb copy retains only in-frame clones and omits some. The sample holds just under 150,000 clones, approximately 85% seen once. Sequencing was done on a sample of peripheral blood. These receptors all come from a human donor with acute or convalescent COVID-19. The donor label of this sample is uncertain.

The chain is built from TRBV19 and TRBJ1-2; the match to TRBD1 covers 7 bases. CDR1 LNHDA and CDR2 SQIVND come from the germline V gene (reference sequence). Trimming removed 2 bases from V and 2 bases from J; junction bases left unmatched: 8. The CDR3 spans 16 residues. CDR3 region: CASSINSGTANYGYTF. DNA of the CDR3: TGTGCCAGTAGTATAAACTCCGGGACAGCCAACTATGGCTACACCTTC.

The chain has TRBV28 and TRBJ1-1; TRBD1 might be the D (6 bases). There are 17 residues in the CDR3. CDR1 and CDR2 (germline): MDHEN, SYDVKM. V lost 6 bases and J 1 base, leaving 21 bases between the germline ends. CDR3 nucleotide sequence: TGTGCCAGCAGACCCCGGTGGGGGCGGGCGAAGAACACTGAAGCTTTCTTT. Translating gives CASRPRWGRAKNTEAFF.

The rearrangement uses TRBV4-2 and TRBJ1-2; D gene uncertain. Germline lookup yields CDR1 LGHNA and CDR2 YNFKEQ. V was clipped by 1 base and J by 8 bases, with 17 bases between them. The CDR3 runs 15 residues. CDR3 nucleotides: TGTGCCAGCAGCCAAGTGTCATCGTCCGCTGCGGGCTACACCTTC. Translation: CASSQVSSSAAGYTF.

This chain connects TRBV4-3 to TRBJ2-1; TRBD1 matches 7 bases. V trimming: 4 bases; J trimming: 4 bases; junction bases outside the gene matches: 4. The germline V gene encodes CDR1 LGHNA and CDR2 YSLEER. The length of the CDR3 is 14 residues. CDR3 DNA: TGCGCCAGCAGCCCTGAGGGACAGTACAATGAGCAGTTCTTC. Encoded protein: CASSPEGQYNEQFF.

This clone was seen a few times. The rearrangement joins TRBV19 to TRBJ1-1; 9 nucleotides line up with TRBD1. CDR3 length: 14 residues. The V gene end was trimmed by 6 bases and the J gene end by 7 bases; junction bases not matched to a gene: 9. The V gene's germline CDR1 is LNHDA and CDR2 SQIVND (reference sequence). CDR3 sequence: CASSRGQGNNEAFF. The CDR3 DNA is TGTGCCAGTAGCCGAGGACAGGGGAATAATGAAGCTTTCTTT.

The J gene is TRBJ2-1, the V gene TRBV6-5, with 8 bases aligning to TRBD1. CDR3 size: 15 residues. CDR1 and CDR2 from the germline V gene are MNHEY and SVGAGI. The J segment lost 8 bases and the V segment lost 7 bases, leaving 13 bases of the junction unmatched. CDR3 sequence (DNA): TGTGCCAGCACTATCGCTGAGACAGGGGCCCATGAGCAGTTCTTC. Its protein is CASTIAETGAHEQFF.

This chain connects TRBV28 to TRBJ2-1; TRBD2 agrees at 8 bases. V trimming: 8 bases; J trimming: 6 bases; junction bases outside the gene matches: 12. This CDR3 is built from 15 residues. Germline V gene lookup returns CDR1 MDHEN and CDR2 SYDVKM. CDR3 region: CASGSPAGAVNEQFF. The CDR3 bases are TGTGCCAGCGGATCCCCAGCGGGAGCCGTCAATGAGCAGTTCTTC.

This chain links TRBV7-6 with TRBJ2-2; D remains unclear. Per the germline V gene, CDR1 is SGHVS and CDR2 is FNYEAQ. V gave up 1 base and J gave up 6 bases, with 18 bases separating them. The CDR3 has 17 residues. DNA of the CDR3: TGTGCCAGCAGCTTAGACGCCCCGGGTTTTGTCTCCGGGGAGCTGTTTTTT. Translation: CASSLDAPGFVSGELFF.

V is TRBV5-1 and J is TRBJ1-1; TRBD1 aligns across 7 bases. The CDR3 loop spans 14 amino acids. Per the germline V gene, CDR1 is SGHRS and CDR2 is YFSETQ. Trimming at V came to 2 bases and at J to 1 base, leaving 2 bases not matched to a gene. The CDR3 here is CASSLQGKNTEAFF. Here the CDR3 DNA reads TGCGCCAGCAGCTTACAGGGGAAGAACACTGAAGCTTTCTTT.

The V gene is TRBV6-6, the J gene TRBJ1-2; the D is unclear. From germline, CDR1 is MNHNY and CDR2 SVGAGI (reference sequence). The germline V and J ends were trimmed by 10 bases and 2 bases, with 14 bases remaining between them. The CDR3 consists of 13 residues. The CDR3 sequence: CATEMRFNYGYTF. DNA for the CDR3: TGTGCCACCGAGATGCGTTTCAACTATGGCTACACCTTC.

The chain joins TRBV11-2 to TRBJ2-3, with a weak D call TRBD2 (6 bases). The CDR3 covers 13 residues. V was cut by 5 bases and J by 6 bases, with 12 bases left in between. Germline lookup yields CDR1 SGHAT and CDR2 FQNNGV. CDR3: CASSLRLADTQYF. The DNA of the CDR3 is TGTGCCAGCAGCCTAAGGCTAGCGGATACGCAGTATTTT.

In this sample, this clone turned up once. The J gene is TRBJ1-1, the V gene TRBV6-6, with D possibly TRBD1 on 5 matching bases. V lost 7 bases, J lost 13 bases, and 22 bases lay in between. This CDR3 has 13 residues. Germline lookup yields CDR1 MNHNY and CDR2 SVGAGI (reference sequence). Here the CDR3 DNA reads TGTGCCAGCACTCTTATCACAACAGGATGGATTTTCTTT. Protein sequence: CASTLITTGWIFF.

The chain couples TRBV28 to TRBJ1-2; D perhaps matches TRBD1 (6 bases). Trimming took off 3 bases at V and 1 base at J, with 12 bases between the two ends. CDR1 MDHEN and CDR2 SYDVKM come from the germline V gene. The CDR3 has 15 amino acids. The CDR3 reads CASSLQGTYNYGYTF. For the CDR3, the DNA is TGTGCCAGCAGTTTGCAGGGGACCTATAACTATGGCTACACCTTC.

The J gene is TRBJ2-2, the V gene TRBV6-5; perhaps TRBD1 as D (5 bases). The CDR3 loop spans 15 amino acids. V was trimmed by 7 bases and J by 5 bases, leaving 17 bases between them. CDR1 and CDR2 (germline): MNHEY, SVGAGI. CDR3 in amino acids: CASTSPAGITGELFF. The CDR3 DNA sequence: TGTGCCAGCACATCTCCGGCAGGGATAACCGGGGAGCTGTTTTTT.

The genes are TRBV7-9 and TRBJ1-2; no firm D call. The CDR3 has 15 amino acids. Trimming removed 5 bases from V and 3 bases from J, with 16 bases in between. In germline, CDR1 is SEHNR, CDR2 FQNEAQ (reference sequence). The CDR3 region is CASSSGGSQDYGYTF. The DNA of the CDR3 is TGTGCCAGCAGCAGCGGAGGGAGCCAGGACTATGGCTACACCTTC.

The chain couples TRBV10-3 to TRBJ1-2; unclear D gene. This CDR3 comprises 12 residues. V lost 7 bases to trimming and J lost 7 bases, with 13 bases between them. Per the germline V gene, CDR1 is ENHRY and CDR2 is SYGVKD. This chain's CDR3 is CAINEQVSGYTF. The CDR3 DNA sequence: TGTGCCATCAACGAGCAGGTTTCTGGCTACACCTTC.

V usage is TRBV7-3 and J usage is TRBJ2-2, with 11 bases lining up with TRBD2. The CDR3 is 14 amino acids. V trimming: 5 bases; J trimming: 7 bases; junction bases outside the gene matches: 3. The germline V gene encodes CDR1 SGHTA and CDR2 FQGTGA. CDR3 loop: CASSTSGGVGELFF. Here the CDR3 DNA reads TGTGCCAGCAGCACTAGCGGGGGTGTCGGGGAGCTGTTTTTT.

The chain carries TRBV7-3 and TRBJ2-5; D ambiguous. CDR1 is SGHTA, CDR2 FQGTGA, per germline. This CDR3 contains 13 residues. Trimming shortened V by 4 bases and J by 2 bases, and 8 bases separated the two germline ends. Here the CDR3 reads CASSSALQETQYF. CDR3 in DNA: TGTGCCAGCAGCTCCGCTCTACAAGAGACCCAGTACTTC.

The chain carries TRBV4-1 and TRBJ1-3; 8 nucleotides agree with TRBD1. CDR1 and CDR2 from the germline V gene are MGHRA and YSYEKL. This CDR3 comprises 15 residues. V dropped 2 bases and J dropped 4; count of bases not matched to a gene: 4. CDR3 sequence (DNA): TGCGCCAGCAGCCAAACAGGGGGTAAGGGAAACACCATATATTTT. Protein product: CASSQTGGKGNTIYF.

The V and J genes are TRBV14 and TRBJ1-2; 7 bases fit TRBD1. Germline assignment: CDR1 SGHDN and CDR2 FVKESK. CDR3 size: 13 residues. V trimming: 2 bases; J trimming: 7 bases; junction bases outside the gene matches: 4. The CDR3 is CASSQTGASGYTF. The CDR3 nucleotides read TGTGCCAGCAGCCAAACAGGGGCGTCTGGCTACACCTTC.

The chain employs TRBV28 and TRBJ2-2; TRBD1 matches 8 bases. V was clipped by 2 bases and J by 5 bases; unmatched bases: 7. CDR3 length equals 16 residues. Germline V gene lookup returns CDR1 MDHEN and CDR2 SYDVKM. The CDR3: CASSLTRTGSTGELFF. The CDR3 DNA sequence: TGTGCCAGCAGTTTAACCCGGACAGGGTCGACCGGGGAGCTGTTTTTT.

V gene TRBV28 combines with J gene TRBJ2-7; 9 bases map to TRBD2. There are 15 residues in the CDR3. From germline, CDR1 is MDHEN and CDR2 SYDVKM. J lost 9 bases, V lost 10 bases, and 19 bases had no gene match. The CDR3 is CATGTQRGATWRQYF. CDR3 in DNA: TGTGCCACCGGAACGCAGCGGGGGGCCACGTGGAGGCAGTACTTC.

This clone occurred a few times. The rearrangement uses TRBV30 and TRBJ1-2; 12 nucleotides match TRBD1. CDR3 length: 14 residues. The V gene end was trimmed by 3 bases and the J gene end by 5 bases; junction bases not matched to a gene: 4. Germline-derived CDR1 and CDR2 are GTSNPN and SVGIG (reference sequence). Here the CDR3 DNA reads TGTGCCTGGAGCGGGACAGGGGGCAGGTATGGCTACACCTTC. Protein: CAWSGTGGRYGYTF. The full variable domain, rest sourced from reference TRBV30 and TRBJ1-2, is SQTIHQWPATLVQPVGSPLSLECTVEGTSNPNLYWYRQAAGRGLQLLFYSVGIGQISSEVPQNLSASRPQDRQFILSSKKLLLSDSGFYLCAWSGTGGRYGYTFGSGTRLTVV.